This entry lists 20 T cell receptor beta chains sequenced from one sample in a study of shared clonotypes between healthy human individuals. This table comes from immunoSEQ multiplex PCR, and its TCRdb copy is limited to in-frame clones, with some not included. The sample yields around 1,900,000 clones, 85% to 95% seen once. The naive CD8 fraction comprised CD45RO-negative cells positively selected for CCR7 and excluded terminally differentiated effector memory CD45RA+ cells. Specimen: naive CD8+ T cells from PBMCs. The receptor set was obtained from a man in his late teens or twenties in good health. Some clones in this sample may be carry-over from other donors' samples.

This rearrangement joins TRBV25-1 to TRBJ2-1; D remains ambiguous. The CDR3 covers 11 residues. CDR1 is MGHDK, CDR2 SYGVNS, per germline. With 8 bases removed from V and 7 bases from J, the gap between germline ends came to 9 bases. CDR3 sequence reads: CASALLNEQFF. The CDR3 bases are TGTGCCAGCGCTCTCCTAAATGAGCAGTTCTTC.

Here the CDR3 DNA reads TGTGCCAGCAGCGTAACCGAGGCCGGTGAAGCTTTCTTT. Protein product: CASSVTEAGEAFF. The chain uses TRBV9 and TRBJ1-1; D not certain. Trimming cost V 1 base and J 7 bases, with 11 bases left between them. This CDR3 region has 13 residues. Looked up from germline, CDR1 is SGDLS and CDR2 is YYNGEE.

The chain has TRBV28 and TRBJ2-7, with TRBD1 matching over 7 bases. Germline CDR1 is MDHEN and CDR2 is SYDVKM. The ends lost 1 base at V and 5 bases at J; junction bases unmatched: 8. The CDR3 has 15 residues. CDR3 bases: TGTGCCAGCAGTTTATCTGAGGGGGCCGCCGACGAGCAGTACTTC. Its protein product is CASSLSEGAADEQYF.

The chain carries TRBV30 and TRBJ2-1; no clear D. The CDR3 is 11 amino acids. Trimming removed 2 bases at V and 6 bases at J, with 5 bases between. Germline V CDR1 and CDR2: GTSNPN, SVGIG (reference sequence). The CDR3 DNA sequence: TGTGCCTGGAGTAAGGGCAATGAGCAGTTCTTC. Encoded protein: CAWSKGNEQFF.

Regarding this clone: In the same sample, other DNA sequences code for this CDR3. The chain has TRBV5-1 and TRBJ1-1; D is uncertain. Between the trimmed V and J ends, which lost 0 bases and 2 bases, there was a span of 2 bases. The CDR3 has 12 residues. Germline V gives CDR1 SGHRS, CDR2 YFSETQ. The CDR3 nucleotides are TGCGCCAGCAGCTTGGCAAACACTGAAGCTTTCTTT. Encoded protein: CASSLANTEAFF.

CDR3 nucleotide sequence: TGCGCCAGCAGCCAAGAAGAATACAATGAGCAGTTCTTC. Protein: CASSQEEYNEQFF. The chain employs TRBV4-1 and TRBJ2-1; D unresolved. The germline gives CDR1 MGHRA, CDR2 YSYEKL. V was clipped by 0 bases and J by 4 bases, with 4 bases between them. This CDR3 is 13 amino acids long.

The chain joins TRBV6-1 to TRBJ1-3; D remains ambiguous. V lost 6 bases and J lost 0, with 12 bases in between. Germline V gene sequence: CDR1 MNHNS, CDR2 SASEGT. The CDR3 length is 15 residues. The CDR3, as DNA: TGTGCCAGCAGGGGGTGGGCGTTCTCTGGAAACACCATATATTTT. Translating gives CASRGWAFSGNTIYF.

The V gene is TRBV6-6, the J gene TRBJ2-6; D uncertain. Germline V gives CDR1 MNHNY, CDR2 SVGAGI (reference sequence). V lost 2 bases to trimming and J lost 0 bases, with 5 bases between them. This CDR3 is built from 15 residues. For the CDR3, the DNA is TGTGCCAGCAGTTACCTAAACTCTGGGGCCAACGTCCTGACTTTC. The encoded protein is CASSYLNSGANVLTF.

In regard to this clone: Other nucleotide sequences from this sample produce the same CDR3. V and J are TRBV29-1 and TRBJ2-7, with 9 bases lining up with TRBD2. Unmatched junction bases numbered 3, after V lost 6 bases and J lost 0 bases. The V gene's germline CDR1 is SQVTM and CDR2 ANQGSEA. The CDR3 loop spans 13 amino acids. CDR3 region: CSVRAGGSYEQYF. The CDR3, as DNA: TGCAGCGTCAGAGCGGGAGGCTCCTACGAGCAGTACTTC.

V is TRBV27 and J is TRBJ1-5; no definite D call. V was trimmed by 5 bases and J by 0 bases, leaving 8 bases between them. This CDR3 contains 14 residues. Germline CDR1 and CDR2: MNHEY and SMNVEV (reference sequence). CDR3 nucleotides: TGTGCCAGCAGTATAACAAGTAGCAATCAGCCCCAGCATTTT. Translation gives CASSITSSNQPQHF.

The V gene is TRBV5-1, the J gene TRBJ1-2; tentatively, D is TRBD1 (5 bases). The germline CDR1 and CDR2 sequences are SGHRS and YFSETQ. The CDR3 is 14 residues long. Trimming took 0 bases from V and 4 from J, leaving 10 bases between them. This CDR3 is CASSLAGGPYGYTF. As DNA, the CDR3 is TGCGCCAGCAGCTTGGCCGGGGGACCCTATGGCTACACCTTC.

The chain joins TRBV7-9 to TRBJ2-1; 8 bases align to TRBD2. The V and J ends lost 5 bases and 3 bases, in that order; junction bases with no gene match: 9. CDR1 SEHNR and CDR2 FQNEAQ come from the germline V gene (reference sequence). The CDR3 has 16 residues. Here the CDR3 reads CASSTRSGRGYNEQFF. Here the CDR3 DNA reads TGTGCCAGCAGCACCAGGAGCGGGAGAGGCTACAATGAGCAGTTCTTC.

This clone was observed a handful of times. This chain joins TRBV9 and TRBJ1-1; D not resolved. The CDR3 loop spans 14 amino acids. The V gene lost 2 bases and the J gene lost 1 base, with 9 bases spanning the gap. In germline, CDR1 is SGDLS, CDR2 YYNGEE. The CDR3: CASSVELGNTEAFF. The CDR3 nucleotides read TGTGCCAGCAGCGTTGAACTGGGGAACACTGAAGCTTTCTTT.

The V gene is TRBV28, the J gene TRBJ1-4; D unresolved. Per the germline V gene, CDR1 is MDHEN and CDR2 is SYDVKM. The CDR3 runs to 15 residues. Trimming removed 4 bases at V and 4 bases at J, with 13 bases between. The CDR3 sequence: CASSSLGIFNEKLFF. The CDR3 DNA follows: TGTGCCAGCAGTTCTCTCGGGATATTTAATGAAAAACTGTTTTTT.

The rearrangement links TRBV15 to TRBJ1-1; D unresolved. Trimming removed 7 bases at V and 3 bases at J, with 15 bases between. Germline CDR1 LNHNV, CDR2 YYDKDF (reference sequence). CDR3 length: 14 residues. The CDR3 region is CATKATPMDTEAFF. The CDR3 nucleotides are TGTGCCACCAAGGCCACCCCAATGGACACTGAAGCTTTCTTT.

This chain's CDR3 is CASSEGTSGNTIYF. In nucleotides, the CDR3 is TGCGCCAGCAGTGAAGGGACTTCTGGAAACACCATATATTTT. The chain carries TRBV10-1 and TRBJ1-3; a possible D gene is TRBD1 (5 bases). CDR1 and CDR2 from the germline V gene are WNHNN and SYGVQD (reference sequence). V lost 3 bases, J lost 1 base, and 7 bases lay in between. This CDR3 contains 14 residues.

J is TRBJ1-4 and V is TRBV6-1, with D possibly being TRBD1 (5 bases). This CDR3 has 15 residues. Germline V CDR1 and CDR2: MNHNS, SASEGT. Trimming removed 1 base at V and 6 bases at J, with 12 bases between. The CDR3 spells CASSEGQRVYEKLFF. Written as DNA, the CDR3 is TGTGCCAGCAGTGAAGGACAGAGGGTGTATGAAAAACTGTTTTTT.

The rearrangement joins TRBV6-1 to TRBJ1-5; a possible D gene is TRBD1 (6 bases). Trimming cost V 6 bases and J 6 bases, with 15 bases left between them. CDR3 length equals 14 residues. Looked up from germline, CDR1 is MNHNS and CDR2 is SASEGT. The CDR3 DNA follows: TGTGCCAGCAGAGATAGGGGGGGGACTCAGCCCCAGCATTTT. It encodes CASRDRGGTQPQHF.

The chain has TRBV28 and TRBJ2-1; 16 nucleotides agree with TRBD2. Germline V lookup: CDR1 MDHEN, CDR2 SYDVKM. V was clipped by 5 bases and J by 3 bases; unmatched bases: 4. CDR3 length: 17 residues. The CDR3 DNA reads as TGTGCCAGCAGTCCGGGGACTAGCGGGAGGGTCTACAATGAGCAGTTCTTC. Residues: CASSPGTSGRVYNEQFF.

CDR3 coding DNA: TGTGCCAGCAGCTTCCCCACTCGAGGATCCACTTCGGGCACAGATACGCAGTATTTT. This sequence encodes CASSFPTRGSTSGTDTQYF. The chain recombines TRBV11-2 with TRBJ2-3; D is unresolved. Germline assignment: CDR1 SGHAT and CDR2 FQNNGV. The V gene lost 3 bases and the J gene lost 1 base, with 23 bases spanning the gap. The CDR3 is made up of 19 amino acids. The full variable domain, completed using reference TRBV11-2 and TRBJ2-3, is EAGVAQSPRYKIIEKRQSVAFWCNPISGHATLYWYQQILGQGPKLLIQFQNNGVVDDSQLPKDRFSAERLKGVDSTLKIQPAKLEDSAVYLCASSFPTRGSTSGTDTQYFGPGTRLTVL.